A few counts support the clone carrying this T cell receptor beta chain. The sample contains more than one DNA sequence encoding this CDR3. Assay used: immunoSEQ multiplex PCR; TCRdb lists only in-frame clones, some missing. The repertoire holds approximately 80,000 clones, with roughly nine tenths as singletons. These data are taken from a study of T cell changes during pregnancy in multiple sclerosis. The ends were cut back, 5 bases at V and 1 base at J, with 9 bases in the middle. This CDR3 spans 13 amino acids. Germline CDR1 and CDR2: SGDLS and YYNGEE. V gene TRBV9 combines with J gene TRBJ1-1; no clear D gene. The receptor's source is a female donor in good health, serving as a control in a pregnancy study. Some clones in this sample may be carry-over from other donors' samples. This specimen consisted of PBMCs, obtained in the first trimester of pregnancy. The CDR3 spells CASSLTGNTEAFF. In DNA form, the CDR3 reads TGTGCCAGCAGTCTGACGGGGAACACTGAAGCTTTCTTT.